This T cell receptor beta chain derives from a study of neurological immune-mediated disorders. The sample holds many counts of this clonotype. Synthesis of cDNA was accomplished via 5'RACE employing 10-nucleotide random UMIs. One entry per CDR3 protein results from TCRdb running MiXCR on the 5' RACE reads. The table includes 30,000 or so distinct CDR3 sequences, about 4% detected once. The sample taken for sequencing was CD4+ T cells from blood. The clonotype originates from a woman aged 40 to 50 in good health.

DNA for the CDR3: TGCGCCAGCAGCTTGGTAGCGGTCGGAGGAAATACGCAGTATTTT. Its protein is CASSLVAVGGNTQYF. V and J are TRBV5-1 and TRBJ2-3, with D perhaps TRBD2 (6 bases). The CDR3 covers 15 residues. The V gene's germline CDR1 is SGHRS and CDR2 YFSETQ. The V end was cut by 0 bases, the J end by 7 bases, with 15 bases between. The full variable domain, with the rest looked up from reference TRBV5-1 and TRBJ2-3, is KAGVTQTPRYLIKTRGQQVTLSCSPISGHRSVSWYQQTPGQGLQFLFEYFSETQRNKGNFPGRFSGRQFSNSRSEMNVSTLELGDSALYLCASSLVAVGGNTQYFGPGTRLTVL.